This passage covers 23 T cell receptor beta chains from one sample sequenced in a study of blood T cell repertoires in COVID-19. The data were produced by immunoSEQ multiplex PCR, yet TCRdb's version contains in-frame clones alone and is incomplete. The table has approximately 300,000 clones, approximately 88% seen once. Source material: peripheral blood. These receptors were collected from a woman aged 50 to 60 with active or convalescent COVID-19.

The V gene is TRBV11-2, the J gene TRBJ1-1, with D hard to call. Trimming pared 5 bases from V and 11 bases from J, leaving 15 bases between. The CDR3 runs 12 residues. Germline CDR1 is SGHAT and CDR2 is FQNNGV. The CDR3 coding sequence is TGTGCCAGCAGCAAAGACCGCGGGTACGCTTTCTTT. Translating it yields CASSKDRGYAFF.

The genes are TRBV20-1 and TRBJ1-1; the match to TRBD1 covers 10 bases. The CDR3 totals 16 residues. J gave up 1 base and V 3 bases, and 8 bases lay outside the gene matches. CDR1 and CDR2 (germline): DFQATT, SNEGSKA (reference sequence). CDR3 sequence reads: CSASRQGASENTEAFF. In DNA, the CDR3 is TGCAGTGCTAGTCGACAGGGGGCGTCTGAGAACACTGAAGCTTTCTTT.

The rearrangement joins TRBV5-4 to TRBJ2-5, with a weak D call TRBD1 (6 bases). V shed 4 bases and J shed 3 bases, with 13 bases lying between them. This CDR3 has 14 amino acids. The germline V gene encodes CDR1 SGHNT and CDR2 YYREEE (reference sequence). Here the CDR3 DNA reads TGTGCCAGCAGCAATACCGGGACAAAAGAGACCCAGTACTTC. It encodes CASSNTGTKETQYF.

The rearrangement uses TRBV19 and TRBJ1-6, with D possibly being TRBD1 (6 bases). V gave up 0 bases and J gave up 10 bases, with 16 bases separating them. Germline V gene lookup returns CDR1 LNHDA and CDR2 SQIVND (reference sequence). The CDR3 loop spans 16 amino acids. The CDR3 is CASSIDRGGVGSPLHF. CDR3 sequence (DNA): TGTGCCAGTAGTATAGATCGCGGGGGCGTAGGATCACCCCTCCACTTT.

The chain uses TRBV11-3 and TRBJ2-3; unclear D gene. Between the trimmed V and J ends, which lost 3 bases and 1 base, there was a span of 11 bases. Germline V gene sequence: CDR1 SGHNT, CDR2 YENEEA. CDR3 size: 15 residues. As DNA, the CDR3 is TGTGCCAGCAGCTTTGGGTGGCAGGGCACAGATACGCAGTATTTT. Residues: CASSFGWQGTDTQYF. Combining the CDR3 with reference TRBV11-3 and TRBJ2-3 gives the whole variable domain EAGVVQSPRYKIIEKKQPVAFWCNPISGHNTLYWYLQNLGQGPELLIRYENEEAVDDSQLPKDRFSAERLKGVDSTLKIQPAELGDSAVYLCASSFGWQGTDTQYFGPGTRLTVL.

The V and J genes are TRBV30 and TRBJ1-1; no definite D call. V was shortened by 7 bases and J by 4 bases, with 10 bases between the two germline ends. CDR3 length: 11 residues. Germline V CDR1 and CDR2: GTSNPN, SVGIG (reference sequence). CDR3 coding DNA: TGTGCCTCTAGGGAGGCCACTGAAGCTTTCTTT. Amino acid sequence: CASREATEAFF.

The chain employs TRBV5-4 and TRBJ1-1, with D uncertain. V dropped 0 bases and J dropped 8 bases, with 5 bases sitting between them. Per germline, CDR1 SGHNT and CDR2 YYREEE (reference sequence). The CDR3 spans 11 residues. The CDR3 here is CASSLEQEAFF. The CDR3, as DNA: TGTGCCAGCAGCTTGGAACAAGAAGCTTTCTTT.

The V call is TRBV27, the J call TRBJ1-2, with D perhaps matching TRBD1 (5 bases). V shed 7 bases and J shed 1 base, with 13 bases lying between them. Germline CDR1 MNHEY, CDR2 SMNVEV (reference sequence). This CDR3 has 14 residues. CDR3 amino acids: CASTATADNYGYTF. In nucleotides, the CDR3 is TGTGCCAGCACCGCGACAGCAGATAACTATGGCTACACCTTC.

The chain couples TRBV7-6 to TRBJ1-2; 7 bases map to TRBD1. This CDR3 comprises 14 residues. Germline V lookup: CDR1 SGHVS, CDR2 FNYEAQ. The junction had 5 bases not matched to a gene; V was cut back by 1 base and J by 6 bases. In nucleotides, the CDR3 is TGTGCCAGCAGCTTAGGACAGGGCCTTGATGGCTACACCTTC. Amino acids: CASSLGQGLDGYTF.

This clone has just a few counts. This chain uses TRBV18 with TRBJ1-3; D is ambiguous. The V end lost 3 bases, the J end lost 0 bases, and 12 bases lay between the germline ends. Germline lookup yields CDR1 KGHSH and CDR2 LQKENI. The CDR3 sequence is 16 residues long. CDR3 loop: CASSPARSFSGNTIYF. CDR3 coding DNA: TGTGCCAGCTCACCCGCCCGGAGTTTCTCTGGAAACACCATATATTTT.

J is TRBJ1-1 and V is TRBV28; TRBD1 matches at 7 bases. V trimming: 5 bases; J trimming: 5 bases; junction bases outside the gene matches: 14. Germline V gene data show CDR1 as MDHEN and CDR2 as SYDVKM. The CDR3 contains 16 residues. CDR3 in DNA: TGTGCCAGCAGTCTTTGGACAGGCCGGACCCATACTGAAGCTTTCTTT. It is translated as CASSLWTGRTHTEAFF.

The count of this clone is one. This chain connects TRBV28 to TRBJ2-3, with TRBD1 identical over 9 bases. This CDR3 is built from 18 residues. CDR1 is MDHEN and CDR2 is SYDVKM in the germline V gene. The trim removed 6 bases at V and 4 bases at J, leaving 17 bases unmatched. CDR3 amino acids: CASSHTTGGQGNADTQYF. DNA for the CDR3: TGTGCCAGCAGCCACACAACAGGGGGACAGGGAAACGCAGATACGCAGTATTTT.

This rearrangement joins TRBV3-1 (or the pseudogene TRBV3-2) to TRBJ1-3; TRBD1 might be the D (6 bases). Between the trimmed V and J ends, which lost 7 bases and 2 bases, there was a span of 12 bases. Looked up from germline, CDR1 is LGHDT and CDR2 is YNNKEL (reference sequence). The CDR3 spans 14 residues. The chain's CDR3 is CASTGAWAGNTIYF. DNA for the CDR3: TGTGCCAGCACAGGGGCTTGGGCTGGAAACACCATATATTTT.

About this clone itself: Other nucleotide sequences in the sample specify the same CDR3. The chain has TRBV7-2 and TRBJ1-1; 7 positions agree with TRBD1. V was pared by 3 bases and J by 0 bases, with 4 bases of the junction left unmatched. The CDR3 length is 15 residues. The germline gives CDR1 SGHTA, CDR2 FQGNSA. The CDR3 bases are TGTGCCAGCAGCTTGGTGCAGGGGGTGAACACTGAAGCTTTCTTT. Its translation is CASSLVQGVNTEAFF.

The V and J genes are TRBV3-1 (or the pseudogene TRBV3-2) and TRBJ2-7; 9 bases are a match to TRBD1. The germline gives CDR1 LGHDT, CDR2 YNNKEL (reference sequence). V was pared by 0 bases and J by 2 bases, with 5 bases of the junction left unmatched. This CDR3 has 16 residues. This CDR3 reads CASSQEGTGLAYEQYF. CDR3 DNA: TGTGCCAGCAGCCAAGAAGGGACAGGGCTAGCCTACGAGCAGTACTTC.

The rearrangement links TRBV19 to TRBJ2-5; D perhaps matches TRBD2 (7 bases). The CDR3 is 15 residues long. Germline-derived CDR1 and CDR2 are LNHDA and SQIVND (reference sequence). The ends were cut back, 9 bases at V and 3 bases at J, with 20 bases in the middle. CDR3 nucleotide sequence: TGTGCCAGCTCCGGGCCGAGGGGGGGGAAAGAGACCCAGTACTTC. This codes for CASSGPRGGKETQYF.

This clone showed up just once. The chain joins TRBV2 to TRBJ2-1; 9 bases line up with TRBD2. The junction had 11 bases not matched to a gene; V was cut back by 5 bases and J by 9 bases. There are 15 residues in the CDR3. Germline-derived CDR1 and CDR2 are SNHLY and FYNNEI. CDR3 loop: CASSSASGKVGEQFF. Written as DNA, the CDR3 is TGTGCCAGCAGTTCGGCTAGCGGGAAGGTCGGTGAGCAGTTCTTC.

The chain combines TRBV5-5 with TRBJ1-4, with a weak D call TRBD1 (6 bases). The CDR3 is 15 residues long. V gave up 4 bases and J gave up 0 bases, with 10 bases separating them. Looked up from germline, CDR1 is SGHKS and CDR2 is YYEKEE (reference sequence). The CDR3 sequence is CASSANRATNEKLFF. CDR3 sequence (DNA): TGTGCCAGCAGCGCCAACAGGGCAACTAATGAAAAACTGTTTTTT.

The J gene is TRBJ2-2, the V gene TRBV2; 10 bases match TRBD1. Germline V gene data show CDR1 as SNHLY and CDR2 as FYNNEI. This CDR3 has 13 residues. Trimming took 7 bases from V and 6 from J; bases not matched to a gene: 2. The CDR3: CASMDRGAGELFF. Written as DNA, the CDR3 is TGTGCCAGCATGGACAGGGGGGCCGGGGAGCTGTTTTTT.

The chain recombines TRBV7-6 with TRBJ2-2; D not certain. This CDR3 spans 15 amino acids. Germline V lookup: CDR1 SGHVS, CDR2 FNYEAQ. Trimming removed 1 base at V and 0 bases at J, with 6 bases between. CDR3 in DNA: TGTGCCAGCAGCTTAGGAGTTTCGAACACCGGGGAGCTGTTTTTT. Translation: CASSLGVSNTGELFF. The whole variable domain, remainder taken from reference TRBV7-6 and TRBJ2-2, is GAGVSQSPRYKVTKRGQDVALRCDPISGHVSLYWYRQALGQGPEFLTYFNYEAQQDKSGLPNDRFSAERPEGSISTLTIQRTEQRDSAMYRCASSLGVSNTGELFFGEGSRLTVL.

The chain is built from TRBV6-2 or TRBV6-3 and TRBJ2-7; unclear D gene. V lost 2 bases and J 5 bases, leaving 10 bases between the germline ends. This CDR3 spans 13 amino acids. CDR1 and CDR2 from the germline V gene are MNHEY and SVGEGT. CDR3 in amino acids: CASSYAGSHEQYF. Here the CDR3 DNA reads TGTGCCAGCAGTTACGCCGGGTCCCACGAGCAGTACTTC.

V and J are TRBV5-1 and TRBJ1-1, with a weak D call TRBD1 (6 bases). CDR1 and CDR2 (germline): SGHRS, YFSETQ. This CDR3 has 15 residues. Deletions cut 3 bases from V and 1 base from J, with 13 bases between. The CDR3 reads CASSSTQGRNTEAFF. CDR3 DNA: TGCGCCAGCAGCTCTACCCAGGGGAGGAACACTGAAGCTTTCTTT.

In this sample, this clone turned up once. This sequence joins TRBV19 and TRBJ1-4, with 7 bases that match TRBD1. The germline V gene encodes CDR1 LNHDA and CDR2 SQIVND (reference sequence). V lost 8 bases, J lost 0 bases, and 6 bases stayed unmatched. This CDR3 spans 15 amino acids. CDR3 sequence reads: CASSHQGATNEKLFF. CDR3 DNA: TGTGCCAGTTCTCATCAGGGGGCAACTAATGAAAAACTGTTTTTT.